A single sample is the source of the 25 T cell receptor beta chains below, sequenced in a study of T-cell memory formation after mild COVID-19. TCRdb re-analysed the 5' RACE reads in MiXCR, keeping a single row per CDR3 protein. The table includes about 100,000 distinct CDR3 sequences, 11% detected once. The sequencing input was PBMCs or a T cell subset sorted from them (not recorded which). The receptors were gathered from a man between 18 and 35 years old who had mild COVID-19 (a few samples of this study predate the infection). Cell type and time point are not known.

V gene TRBV6-5 combines with J gene TRBJ2-7; 9 positions match TRBD1. The trim removed 2 bases at V and 6 bases at J, leaving 8 bases unmatched. CDR3 size: 15 residues. CDR1 MNHEY and CDR2 SVGAGI come from the germline V gene. The CDR3 DNA reads as TGTGCCAGCAGTTACGTTGGGACAGGGTCCGTCGAGCAGTACTTC. This sequence encodes CASSYVGTGSVEQYF.

The chain has TRBV27 and TRBJ1-2; D is uncertain. The CDR3 has 14 residues. V shed 7 bases and J shed 6 bases, with 18 bases lying between them. Germline CDR1 is MNHEY and CDR2 is SMNVEV (reference sequence). The CDR3 protein is CASTAPGGLDGYTF. In nucleotides, the CDR3 is TGTGCCAGCACCGCTCCGGGCGGGCTGGATGGCTACACCTTC.

This clonotype appeared many times. The CDR3 spells CASSHATGTGNEKLFF. The CDR3 nucleotides read TGCGCCAGCAGCCACGCCACCGGGACAGGGAATGAAAAACTGTTTTTT. The genes are TRBV4-3 and TRBJ1-4; 9 nucleotides match TRBD1. This CDR3 spans 16 amino acids. Trimming cost V 3 bases and J 5 bases; bases outside gene matches: 7. CDR1 and CDR2 (germline): LGHNA, YSLEER.

DNA for the CDR3: TGCGCCAGCAGCCAATACGGGGGGGCCTCAGAGACCCAGTACTTC. It encodes CASSQYGGASETQYF. The chain employs TRBV5-1 and TRBJ2-5; TRBD2 matches 8 bases. The V gene's germline CDR1 is SGHRS and CDR2 YFSETQ. The CDR3 has 15 residues. V was clipped by 4 bases and J by 4 bases; unmatched bases: 9.

This clonotype was recorded many times. CDR3 bases: TGTGCCAGCAGCTTAGTCCGGGCTGGAAACACCATATATTTT. Residues: CASSLVRAGNTIYF. The chain links TRBV7-2 to TRBJ1-3; D call uncertain. Trimming shortened V by 1 base and J by 2 bases, and 6 bases separated the two germline ends. The CDR3 contains 14 residues. Germline CDR1 reads SGHTA; CDR2 reads FQGNSA.

The chain joins TRBV7-9 to TRBJ2-5; 9 nucleotides align to TRBD2. CDR1 and CDR2 (germline): SEHNR, FQNEAQ (reference sequence). The CDR3 consists of 17 residues. The ends lost 7 bases at V and 1 base at J; junction bases unmatched: 13. The CDR3 region has the DNA TGTGCCAGCACCCCAGCGGTTCTAGCGGGGCCCCAAGAGACCCAGTACTTC. Residues: CASTPAVLAGPQETQYF.

The chain joins TRBV7-3 to TRBJ1-2, with no clear D. Trimming shortened V by 8 bases and J by 8 bases, and 15 bases separated the two germline ends. Germline CDR1 is SGHTA and CDR2 is FQGTGA. The CDR3 is made up of 12 amino acids. The CDR3 DNA follows: TGTGCCAGCTCGGACGGCCCACGGGGCTACACCTTC. It is translated as CASSDGPRGYTF.

This clonotype was observed a few times. The genes are TRBV19 and TRBJ1-2; 8 positions agree with TRBD1. The CDR3 sequence is 14 residues long. V trimming: 4 bases; J trimming: 4 bases; junction bases outside the gene matches: 5. Germline values: CDR1 LNHDA, CDR2 SQIVND (reference sequence). CDR3 coding DNA: TGTGCCAGTAGTAGGGACAGGACTTCCTATGGCTACACCTTC. Encoded protein: CASSRDRTSYGYTF.

This clonotype was seen many times. The chain uses TRBV20-1 and TRBJ2-7, with D hard to call. The length of the CDR3 is 13 residues. Germline CDR1 reads DFQATT; CDR2 reads SNEGSKA (reference sequence). Deletions cut 1 base from V and 3 bases from J, with 10 bases between. The CDR3 bases are TGCAGTGCTAGAGTTGGCCACCTCTACGAGCAGTACGTC. It codes for CSARVGHLYEQYV.

In DNA, the CDR3 is TGTGCCAGCAGTTTAAGGTTCCCAGATACGCAGTATTTT. Protein sequence: CASSLRFPDTQYF. The gene calls are TRBV12-3 or TRBV12-4 and TRBJ2-3; unclear D gene. There are 13 residues in the CDR3. Trimming removed 2 bases from V and 4 bases from J, with 7 bases in between.

This clonotype turned up a few times. The chain employs TRBV6-2 or TRBV6-3 and TRBJ2-3, with D uncertain. Germline values: CDR1 MNHEY, CDR2 SVGEGT. The CDR3 runs to 16 residues. Deletions cut 2 bases from V and 4 bases from J, with 16 bases between. The CDR3 DNA sequence: TGTGCCAGCAGTTACACCTCGATCCCCAACCCAGATACGCAGTATTTT. Translation: CASSYTSIPNPDTQYF.

The V gene is TRBV19, the J gene TRBJ1-4; D is perhaps TRBD1 (5 bases). This CDR3 is built from 20 residues. Germline CDR1 and CDR2: LNHDA and SQIVND (reference sequence). Trimming took 6 bases from V and 0 from J, leaving 26 bases between them. The CDR3 nucleotides read TGTGCCAGTAGCTACGCTCACACCCGACAGCCTGTGACAACTAATGAAAAACTGTTTTTT. This gives the protein CASSYAHTRQPVTTNEKLFF.

This clonotype was detected a few times. This rearrangement joins TRBV6-1 to TRBJ2-6; TRBD1 agrees at 9 bases. V gave up 4 bases and J gave up 4 bases; unmatched junction bases: 5. This CDR3 has 16 amino acids. CDR1 is MNHNS, CDR2 SASEGT, per germline. CDR3 sequence (DNA): TGTGCCAGCAGTGGACAGGGGGGCGCAGGGGCCAACGTCCTGACTTTC. This encodes CASSGQGGAGANVLTF.

This clonotype showed up many times. The chain uses TRBV7-6 and TRBJ2-5; D not certain. V dropped 4 bases and J dropped 5 bases, with 8 bases sitting between them. The CDR3 is 12 residues long. Germline V lookup: CDR1 SGHVS, CDR2 FNYEAQ. As DNA, the CDR3 is TGTGCCAGCAGCTCTCTCTCGGAGACCCAGTACTTC. Translated, it gives CASSSLSETQYF.

In DNA form, the CDR3 reads TGTGCCAGCAGCGGGGAGGCAGATACGCAGTATTTT. Translated: CASSGEADTQYF. V and J are TRBV6-5 and TRBJ2-3; the D gene is possibly TRBD2 (6 bases). CDR1 and CDR2 (germline): MNHEY, SVGAGI. The CDR3 totals 12 residues. V lost 6 bases to trimming and J lost 4 bases, with 8 bases between them.

This clonotype appeared many times. J is TRBJ2-2 and V is TRBV10-3, with unresolved D. The germline V gene encodes CDR1 ENHRY and CDR2 SYGVKD. Trimming removed 0 bases from V and 4 bases from J, with 15 bases in between. CDR3 size: 17 residues. CDR3 DNA: TGTGCCATCAGTGAGTCCCTTCCTTCCCATGGCACCGGGGAGCTGTTTTTT. Residues: CAISESLPSHGTGELFF.

This clonotype was counted between two and nine times. This rearrangement joins TRBV6-1 to TRBJ2-4, with D possibly TRBD1 on 5 matching bases. From germline, CDR1 is MNHNS and CDR2 SASEGT. The V gene lost 0 bases and the J gene lost 4 bases, with 13 bases spanning the gap. CDR3 length equals 16 residues. The CDR3 DNA reads TGTGCCAGCAGTGAAGCCTTTACTGGGGCTAAAAACATTCAGTACTTC. It yields the protein CASSEAFTGAKNIQYF.

The chain links TRBV6-5 to TRBJ1-3, with TRBD1 identical over 7 bases. The germline CDR1 and CDR2 sequences are MNHEY and SVGAGI. V lost 3 bases, J lost 3 bases, and 8 bases stayed unmatched. This CDR3 region has 16 residues. This CDR3 is CASSYRSGQFGNTIYF. In DNA, the CDR3 is TGTGCCAGCAGTTATCGATCGGGACAGTTTGGAAACACCATATATTTT.

J is TRBJ2-2 and V is TRBV10-3, with 8 bases matching TRBD2. Germline V CDR1 and CDR2: ENHRY, SYGVKD. Losses at the gene ends were 8 bases for V and 3 bases for J; bases not matched to a gene: 5. The CDR3 sequence is 14 residues long. CDR3 DNA sequence: TGTGCCATCTTCCGGGGGGGCGACACCGGGGAGCTGTTTTTT. This codes for CAIFRGGDTGELFF.

This chain uses TRBV5-1 with TRBJ1-1; the D gene is possibly TRBD1 (5 bases). Germline CDR1 SGHRS, CDR2 YFSETQ. The CDR3 extends over 14 amino acids. V lost 4 bases and J lost 1, with 11 bases in between. This CDR3 reads CASSPGGRNTEAFF. DNA for the CDR3: TGCGCCAGCAGCCCGGGGGGGAGGAACACTGAAGCTTTCTTT.

The chain is built from TRBV11-2 and TRBJ1-1; D remains unclear. The CDR3 runs 12 residues. The germline V gene has CDR1 SGHAT and CDR2 FQNNGV. With 5 bases removed from V and 6 bases from J, the gap between germline ends came to 10 bases. The CDR3 DNA follows: TGTGCCAGCAGCACCGGGCCTCCTGAAGCTTTCTTT. Translation gives CASSTGPPEAFF. Drawing the rest from reference TRBV11-2 and TRBJ1-1, the complete variable domain is EAGVAQSPRYKIIEKRQSVAFWCNPISGHATLYWYQQILGQGPKLLIQFQNNGVVDDSQLPKDRFSAERLKGVDSTLKIQPAKLEDSAVYLCASSTGPPEAFFGQGTRLTVV.

In its sample, this clonotype was seen a few times. The rearrangement links TRBV20-1 to TRBJ1-1; D is unresolved. The germline CDR1 and CDR2 sequences are DFQATT and SNEGSKA (reference sequence). Deletions cut 5 bases from V and 5 bases from J, with 21 bases between. CDR3 length: 15 residues. The CDR3 DNA is TGCAGTGCTGGCCTGGCCGGGGTCGTCGGTACTGAAGCTTTCTTT. It yields the protein CSAGLAGVVGTEAFF.

This clonotype was recorded at least ten times. This rearrangement joins TRBV20-1 to TRBJ1-5; D possibly corresponds to TRBD1 (5 bases). V shed 3 bases and J shed 4 bases, with 10 bases lying between them. This CDR3 region has 13 residues. The germline CDR1 and CDR2 sequences are DFQATT and SNEGSKA (reference sequence). Here the CDR3 DNA reads TGCAGTGCTAGGAAGAGGGGAAATCAGCCCCAGCATTTT. Its translation: CSARKRGNQPQHF.

The chain joins TRBV7-3 to TRBJ2-2; D is unresolved. Per the germline V gene, CDR1 is SGHTA and CDR2 is FQGTGA. This CDR3 contains 14 residues. Trimming shortened V by 4 bases and J by 3 bases, and 9 bases separated the two germline ends. The chain's CDR3 is CASSSRAYTGELFF. CDR3 DNA: TGTGCCAGCAGCTCCCGGGCCTACACCGGGGAGCTGTTTTTT.

Many counts were recorded for this clonotype. The chain carries TRBV6-5 and TRBJ2-3, with D possibly matching TRBD2 (6 bases). The length of the CDR3 is 13 residues. Per germline, CDR1 MNHEY and CDR2 SVGAGI. V gave up 7 bases and J gave up 2 bases, with 10 bases separating them. Here the CDR3 DNA reads TGTGCCAGCAAGTGGGGGGACACAGATACGCAGTATTTT. Encoded protein: CASKWGDTDTQYF.